This T cell receptor beta chain is from a study of cytomegalovirus exposure and HLA in healthy donors. Both 60 Vbeta primers and 13 Jbeta primers went into the PCR. Original data processing: It was a later analysis that counted about 80 million unique TCR beta chains, of which some 10 million were shared. The repertoire was sequenced with immunoSEQ multiplex PCR; TCRdb's copy has only in-frame clones and lacks some. V and J calls and clone size are given by that table; D and trimming were obtained from the DNA. The sample carries around 85,000 clones, over 70% recorded once. With V trimmed by 5 bases and J by 6 bases, 9 bases remained unmatched. The CDR3 spans 15 residues. Germline V CDR1 and CDR2: SGHAT, FQNNGV.

J is TRBJ2-1 and V is TRBV11-2; 8 nucleotides align to TRBD1. The sample was PBMCs. This sequence was found in a male donor in good health and CMV-seronegative. For the CDR3, the DNA is TGTGCCAGCAGCCCAAGACAGGGGCGCCGCAATGAGCAGTTCTTC. This sequence encodes CASSPRQGRRNEQFF.